The 22 T cell receptor beta chains in this list originate from one sample, sequenced in a study of glioma-infiltrating T cells after dendritic cell vaccination. Using immunoSEQ multiplex PCR, the repertoire was profiled, and TCRdb retains in-frame clones only, with some absent. Here the sample spans 100,000 or so clones, under 90% being singletons. The material sequenced was blood, taken before dendritic cell vaccination. The receptors come from a human donor with glioblastoma.

The V gene is TRBV5-6, the J gene TRBJ1-4; 11 bases fit TRBD1. V was clipped by 3 bases and J by 8 bases; unmatched bases: 3. Per the germline V gene, CDR1 is SGHDT and CDR2 is YYEEEE. The CDR3 contains 14 residues. The CDR3 sequence is CASSSGTGGEKLFF. The CDR3 nucleotides are TGTGCCAGCAGCTCCGGGACAGGGGGAGAAAAACTGTTTTTT.

The V and J genes are TRBV6-6 and TRBJ1-2, with 10 bases aligning to TRBD1. V shed 2 bases and J 10 bases; nucleotides not matched to a gene: 10. The CDR3 contains 15 residues. The germline V gene has CDR1 MNHNY and CDR2 SVGAGI (reference sequence). The CDR3 DNA follows: TGTGCCAGCAGTTACATAGGGACAGGGGCCCAAGACTACACCTTC. Translation gives CASSYIGTGAQDYTF.

This chain connects TRBV7-9 to TRBJ2-3; D gene ambiguous. The CDR3 has 14 amino acids. The ends were cut back, 5 bases at V and 0 bases at J, with 9 bases in the middle. In germline, CDR1 is SEHNR, CDR2 FQNEAQ (reference sequence). CDR3 sequence: CASSQLSSTDTQYF. As DNA, the CDR3 is TGTGCCAGCAGCCAACTCTCTAGCACAGATACGCAGTATTTT.

The chain carries TRBV7-3 and TRBJ2-7; 9 nucleotides match TRBD2. The CDR3 sequence is 15 residues long. Germline V CDR1 and CDR2: SGHTA, FQGTGA. V shed 1 base and J 2 bases; nucleotides not matched to a gene: 3. The chain's CDR3 is CASSLRLAGTYEQYF. In DNA, the CDR3 is TGTGCCAGCAGCTTAAGGCTAGCGGGGACCTACGAGCAGTACTTC.

The V call is TRBV7-3, the J call TRBJ2-5; the match to TRBD1 covers 10 bases. CDR3 length equals 15 residues. Trimming at V came to 5 bases and at J to 3 bases, leaving 6 bases not matched to a gene. Germline assignment: CDR1 SGHTA and CDR2 FQGTGA. The CDR3 sequence is CASSPRTGGKETQYF. The CDR3 region has the DNA TGTGCCAGCAGCCCCCGGACAGGGGGAAAAGAGACCCAGTACTTC.

The chain is built from TRBV27 and TRBJ2-7; 7 bases are a match to TRBD1. With 0 bases clipped from V and 3 bases from J, the junction kept 8 bases outside the gene matches. This CDR3 spans 16 amino acids. CDR1 is MNHEY, CDR2 SMNVEV, per germline (reference sequence). The CDR3 spells CASSLSGDSSFYEQYF. The CDR3 DNA reads as TGTGCCAGCAGTTTATCGGGGGACAGTTCTTTCTACGAGCAGTACTTC.

This chain connects TRBV7-2 to TRBJ2-7, with D possibly matching TRBD1 (5 bases). V lost 1 base and J 8 bases, leaving 21 bases between the germline ends. The CDR3 has 16 amino acids. Germline values: CDR1 SGHTA, CDR2 FQGNSA. The CDR3 DNA reads as TGTGCCAGCAGCTTAGACTCTAGGGGCGCAGGATATCAGCAGTACTTC. This sequence encodes CASSLDSRGAGYQQYF.

The chain couples TRBV18 to TRBJ2-7; the match to TRBD1 covers 9 bases. Germline CDR1 reads KGHSH; CDR2 reads LQKENI. V gave up 3 bases and J gave up 3 bases; unmatched junction bases: 6. The length of the CDR3 is 15 residues. CDR3 nucleotides: TGTGCCAGCTCACCGCGGACAGGGGACGTCTACGAGCAGTACTTC. Its protein is CASSPRTGDVYEQYF.

The V and J genes are TRBV14 and TRBJ2-7; D not certain. Trimming removed 0 bases from V and 0 bases from J, with 9 bases in between. There are 15 residues in the CDR3. Germline V gene lookup returns CDR1 SGHDN and CDR2 FVKESK. Here the CDR3 reads CASSQDQDTSYEQYF. The CDR3 DNA reads TGTGCCAGCAGCCAAGATCAGGATACCTCCTACGAGCAGTACTTC.

The rearrangement uses TRBV27 and TRBJ2-2; 13 bases line up with TRBD2. Germline lookup yields CDR1 MNHEY and CDR2 SMNVEV (reference sequence). V dropped 7 bases and J dropped 8; count of bases not matched to a gene: 16. The CDR3 runs to 18 residues. DNA for the CDR3: TGTGCCAGCACCACACTAGCGGGGGGGCGGGCAAAACAGGGGGAGCTGTTTTTT. Its translation is CASTTLAGGRAKQGELFF.

This sequence joins TRBV15 and TRBJ2-3; the match to TRBD1 covers 10 bases. Germline V gene sequence: CDR1 LNHNV, CDR2 YYDKDF (reference sequence). V was clipped by 6 bases and J by 6 bases; unmatched bases: 9. The CDR3 has 15 amino acids. CDR3 in amino acids: CATSKDRGDRDTQYF. The CDR3 nucleotides are TGTGCCACCAGTAAGGACAGGGGGGATCGGGATACGCAGTATTTT.

This clone appeared once. The chain is built from TRBV18 and TRBJ1-3, with D perhaps matching TRBD1 (6 bases). The CDR3 covers 15 residues. Between the trimmed V and J ends, which lost 3 bases and 3 bases, there was a span of 12 bases. CDR1 is KGHSH, CDR2 LQKENI, per germline. The DNA of the CDR3 is TGTGCCAGCTCACCCCTGACAGGCCTTGGAAACACCATATATTTT. Protein: CASSPLTGLGNTIYF.

The chain couples TRBV28 to TRBJ2-7; 8 nucleotides align to TRBD1. The germline CDR1 and CDR2 sequences are MDHEN and SYDVKM. The CDR3 sequence is 15 residues long. The J segment lost 3 bases and the V segment lost 3 bases, leaving 7 bases of the junction unmatched. The CDR3 loop reads CASSLVDRDFYEQYF. For the CDR3, the DNA is TGTGCCAGCAGTTTGGTGGACAGGGATTTCTACGAGCAGTACTTC. The variable domain in full, completed from reference TRBV28 and TRBJ2-7, reads DVKVTQSSRYLVKRTGEKVFLECVQDMDHENMFWYRQDPGLGLRLIYFSYDVKMKEKGDIPEGYSVSREKKERFSLILESASTNQTSMYLCASSLVDRDFYEQYFGPGTRLTVT.

The chain links TRBV7-6 to TRBJ1-4; a weak D match, TRBD1 (6 bases). The CDR3 totals 15 residues. Trimming shortened V by 5 bases and J by 6 bases, and 16 bases separated the two germline ends. Germline lookup yields CDR1 SGHVS and CDR2 FNYEAQ. This chain's CDR3 is CASSRTDLADEKLFF. The CDR3 DNA reads as TGTGCCAGCAGCCGGACAGACCTGGCCGATGAAAAACTGTTTTTT.

This sequence joins TRBV6-1 and TRBJ2-7; D is possibly TRBD2 (6 bases). CDR3 size: 14 residues. V was pared by 6 bases and J by 2 bases, with 14 bases between. Per the germline V gene, CDR1 is MNHNS and CDR2 is SASEGT. The CDR3 reads CASSPAGSAYEQYF. CDR3 DNA sequence: TGTGCCAGCAGCCCCGCCGGGAGCGCCTACGAGCAGTACTTC.

This chain links TRBV5-1 with TRBJ2-1; 9 bases line up with TRBD1. CDR3 size: 15 residues. V gave up 7 bases and J gave up 9 bases; unmatched junction bases: 14. The germline CDR1 and CDR2 sequences are SGHRS and YFSETQ. Written as DNA, the CDR3 is TGCGCCAGCGGGAACGCGGGACAGGGTTCTGGTGAGCAGTTCTTC. It yields the protein CASGNAGQGSGEQFF.

The chain couples TRBV29-1 to TRBJ1-1, with TRBD1 matching over 8 bases. The CDR3 sequence is 12 residues long. Trimming removed 7 bases from V and 4 bases from J; junction bases left unmatched: 5. In germline, CDR1 is SQVTM, CDR2 ANQGSEA. This CDR3 is CSARQGFTEAFF. The CDR3 coding sequence is TGCAGCGCACGACAGGGGTTCACTGAAGCTTTCTTT.

The gene calls are TRBV7-2 and TRBJ1-5; tentatively, D is TRBD1 (5 bases). Trimming shortened V by 4 bases and J by 1 base, and 8 bases separated the two germline ends. The CDR3 length is 14 residues. Germline V CDR1 and CDR2: SGHTA, FQGNSA. This CDR3 reads CASSSGSSNQPQHF. The CDR3 region has the DNA TGTGCCAGCAGCTCAGGGTCGAGCAATCAGCCCCAGCATTTT. Full variable domain (outside the CDR3, taken from reference TRBV7-2 and TRBJ1-5): GAGVSQSPSNKVTEKGKDVELRCDPISGHTALYWYRQSLGQGLEFLIYFQGNSAPDKSGLPSDRFSAERTGGSVSTLTIQRTQQEDSAVYLCASSSGSSNQPQHFGDGTRLSIL.

The chain is built from TRBV2 and TRBJ2-5; 9 bases match TRBD2. Trimming took 7 bases from V and 14 from J; bases not matched to a gene: 8. The CDR3 covers 11 residues. Germline V CDR1 and CDR2: SNHLY, FYNNEI. DNA of the CDR3: TGTGCCAGCACTTTAGCGGGAGTTTTTTACTTC. Residues: CASTLAGVFYF.

This chain uses TRBV7-9 with TRBJ1-1; D ambiguous. Per the germline V gene, CDR1 is SEHNR and CDR2 is FQNEAQ (reference sequence). Trimming removed 8 bases from V and 4 bases from J, with 17 bases in between. The CDR3 is 14 residues long. This chain's CDR3 is CASGPRELPTEAFF. The CDR3 DNA follows: TGTGCCAGCGGCCCGAGGGAGCTCCCCACTGAAGCTTTCTTT.

This clone has just a few counts. The chain carries TRBV28 and TRBJ1-2, with 8 bases aligning to TRBD1. Germline-derived CDR1 and CDR2 are MDHEN and SYDVKM. CDR3 length equals 16 residues. V dropped 5 bases and J dropped 5; count of bases not matched to a gene: 13. CDR3 nucleotides: TGTGCCAGCAGTGCTCGGGCGGGACAGGCGCTATATGGCTACACCTTC. Its protein product is CASSARAGQALYGYTF.

The CDR3 DNA follows: TGTGCCTGGAGTCCCGACACTACCCAGTACTTC. Protein product: CAWSPDTTQYF. The chain carries TRBV30 and TRBJ2-5; D is unresolved. Germline V CDR1 and CDR2: GTSNPN, SVGIG (reference sequence). CDR3 length: 11 amino acids. The V end was cut by 2 bases, the J end by 8 bases, with 9 bases between.